Listed below are T cell receptor beta chains from one sample, sequenced in a study of T cell responses to AZD1222 COVID-19 vaccine. TCRdb's table, derived via immunoSEQ multiplex PCR, lists solely in-frame clones and lacks some. In the table there are approximately 180,000 clones, over 75% of which are singletons. The specimen comprised peripheral blood, sampled on day 0 of AZD1222 vaccination. All receptors come from an adult in good health. The CDR3 runs from the conserved cysteine through the conserved F or W.

j_call: TRBJ2-7
v_call: TRBV7-9
cdr3_aa: CASSFKRTGESSYEQYF

j_call: TRBJ2-3
v_call: TRBV7-3
cdr3_aa: CASSLIVGDTQYF

j_call: TRBJ1-2
v_call: TRBV9
cdr3_aa: CASSGQGRTYGYTF

j_call: TRBJ1-3
v_call: TRBV14
cdr3_aa: CASSLLGAGDGNTIYF

j_call: TRBJ1-3
v_call: TRBV5-6
cdr3_aa: CASRSRGGTIYF

j_call: TRBJ2-7
v_call: TRBV9
cdr3_aa: CASSSYSHSYEQYF

j_call: TRBJ1-3
v_call: TRBV29-1
cdr3_aa: CSVEIGRTDTIYF

j_call: TRBJ1-1
v_call: TRBV18
cdr3_aa: CASSPPSGGLPNTEAFF

j_call: TRBJ1-2
v_call: TRBV24-1
cdr3_aa: CATSDLDRNYGYTF

j_call: TRBJ1-3
v_call: TRBV9
cdr3_aa: CASSPGGLGNTIYF

j_call: TRBJ1-2
v_call: TRBV21-1
cdr3_aa: CASITKGRGWIYTF

j_call: TRBJ1-2
v_call: TRBV18
cdr3_aa: CASSPSDTRGYTF

j_call: TRBJ2-3
v_call: TRBV19
cdr3_aa: CASSLSGTDTQYF

j_call: TRBJ1-1
v_call: TRBV9
cdr3_aa: CASSVGGTVNTEAFF

j_call: TRBJ2-1
v_call: TRBV4-3
cdr3_aa: CASSQDLRRNEQFF

j_call: TRBJ1-4
v_call: TRBV19
cdr3_aa: CATQRGGLATNEKLFF

j_call: TRBJ1-2
v_call: TRBV7-8
cdr3_aa: CVSSLRPAGYGYTF

j_call: TRBJ1-1
v_call: TRBV30
cdr3_aa: CAWSYRKQGGEAFF

j_call: TRBJ2-5
v_call: TRBV7-2
cdr3_aa: CASSGGGDSETQYF

j_call: TRBJ2-1
v_call: TRBV11-3
cdr3_aa: CASSPRGPSYNEQFF

j_call: TRBJ1-1
v_call: TRBV7-8
cdr3_aa: CASSDRSEAFF

j_call: TRBJ1-5
v_call: TRBV14
cdr3_aa: CASSQEWGERSNQPQHF

j_call: TRBJ2-6
v_call: TRBV30
cdr3_aa: CAWSNPGGGANVLTF

j_call: TRBJ1-6
v_call: TRBV5-1
cdr3_aa: CASSLTPGQLNSPLHF

j_call: TRBJ1-1
v_call: TRBV7-2
cdr3_aa: CASSLSRNTEAFF

j_call: TRBJ1-1
v_call: TRBV27
cdr3_aa: CASLQGSNTEAFF

j_call: TRBJ2-5
v_call: TRBV3-1/TRBV3-2
cdr3_aa: CASRLGGSDLLETQYF

j_call: TRBJ2-7
v_call: TRBV7-2
cdr3_aa: CASSLAPGTGYEQYF

j_call: TRBJ1-5
v_call: TRBV2
cdr3_aa: CASSWSAGPQHF

j_call: TRBJ1-5
v_call: TRBV6-5
cdr3_aa: CASRTNDFSNQPQHF

j_call: TRBJ2-1
v_call: TRBV4-3
cdr3_aa: CASSQALNPPDEQFF

j_call: TRBJ1-2
v_call: TRBV11-2
cdr3_aa: CASRKGRGIGYGYTF

j_call: TRBJ1-2
v_call: TRBV7-2
cdr3_aa: CASSGQGKYGYTF

j_call: TRBJ2-7
v_call: TRBV9
cdr3_aa: CASSAREVGYYEQYF

j_call: TRBJ1-1
v_call: TRBV29-1
cdr3_aa: CSVEGLESPEAFF

j_call: TRBJ1-1
v_call: TRBV27
cdr3_aa: CASSLSNMNTEAFF

j_call: TRBJ1-2
v_call: TRBV3-1/TRBV3-2
cdr3_aa: CASSFGQGFSNYGYTF

j_call: TRBJ1-1
v_call: TRBV2
cdr3_aa: CASRSQGGGEAFF

j_call: TRBJ2-1
v_call: TRBV5-8
cdr3_aa: CASSLTGGRYNEQFF

j_call: TRBJ1-5
v_call: TRBV6-1
cdr3_aa: CASSGRTGGPNQPQHF

j_call: TRBJ2-2
v_call: TRBV30
cdr3_aa: CAWTKTHTGELFF

j_call: TRBJ2-7
v_call: TRBV7-2
cdr3_aa: CASSLDLSSYEQYF

j_call: TRBJ2-7
v_call: TRBV3-1/TRBV3-2
cdr3_aa: CASSQVGRGLHEQYF

j_call: TRBJ2-5
v_call: TRBV18
cdr3_aa: CASSLDIQETQYF

j_call: TRBJ1-2
v_call: TRBV6-2/TRBV6-3
cdr3_aa: CASRYEGGYTF

j_call: TRBJ2-3
v_call: TRBV3-1/TRBV3-2
cdr3_aa: CASSQDVQLPDTQYF

j_call: TRBJ2-7
v_call: TRBV7-8
cdr3_aa: CASSLGTGGSYEQYF

j_call: TRBJ1-2
v_call: TRBV13
cdr3_aa: CASRKTGALYGYTF